This T cell receptor beta chain stems from a study of T cell responses to AZD1222 COVID-19 vaccine. Details on this clone: The antigen is undetermined.

Data came from immunoSEQ multiplex PCR; TCRdb stores just in-frame clones and leaves some out. This sample carries about 150,000 clones, about 93% of them seen once, and the ten largest clones take over 7.5%. Study-wide points: Only 5 or 6 people who got AZD1222 tested seropositive at baseline.

The CDR3 loop spans 14 amino acids. Looked up from germline, CDR1 is SGHNT and CDR2 is YENEEA. Trimming removed 2 bases from V and 2 bases from J, with 10 bases in between. The material sequenced was peripheral blood, taken on day 0 of AZD1222 vaccination. The chain carries TRBV11-3 and TRBJ2-7; D tentatively reads TRBD1 or TRBD2 (6 bases each). The TCR comes from an adult in good health. CDR3 sequence (DNA): TGTGCCAGCAGCTTACCGGGGGCACCCTACGAGCAGTACTTC. Residues: CASSLPGAPYEQYF.